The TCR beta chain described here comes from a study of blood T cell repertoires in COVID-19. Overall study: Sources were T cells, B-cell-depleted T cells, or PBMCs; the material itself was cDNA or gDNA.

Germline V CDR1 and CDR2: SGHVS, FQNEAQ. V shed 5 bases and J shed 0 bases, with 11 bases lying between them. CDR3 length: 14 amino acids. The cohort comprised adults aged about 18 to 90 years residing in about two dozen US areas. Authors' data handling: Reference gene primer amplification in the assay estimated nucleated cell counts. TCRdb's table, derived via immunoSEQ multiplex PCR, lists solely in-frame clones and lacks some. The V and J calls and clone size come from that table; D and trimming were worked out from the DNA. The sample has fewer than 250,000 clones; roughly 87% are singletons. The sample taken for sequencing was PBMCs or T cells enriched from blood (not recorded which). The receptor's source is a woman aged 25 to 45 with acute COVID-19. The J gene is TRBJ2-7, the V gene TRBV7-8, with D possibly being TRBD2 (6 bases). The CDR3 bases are TGTGCCAGCAGCGGGACTTGGAGCTCCTACGAGCAGTACTTC. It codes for CASSGTWSSYEQYF.